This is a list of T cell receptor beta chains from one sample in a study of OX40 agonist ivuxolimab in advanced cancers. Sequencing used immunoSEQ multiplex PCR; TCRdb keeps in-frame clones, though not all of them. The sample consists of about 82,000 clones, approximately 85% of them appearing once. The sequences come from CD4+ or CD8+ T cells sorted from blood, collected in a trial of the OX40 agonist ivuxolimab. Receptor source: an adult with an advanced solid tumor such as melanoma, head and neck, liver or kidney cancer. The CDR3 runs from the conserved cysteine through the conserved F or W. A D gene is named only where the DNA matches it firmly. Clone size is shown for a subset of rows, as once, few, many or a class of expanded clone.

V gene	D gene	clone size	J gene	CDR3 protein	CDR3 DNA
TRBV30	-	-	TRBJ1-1	CAWSSGTTTPADTEAFF	TGTGCCTGGAGCTCGGGCACTACCACCCCAGCGGACACTGAAGCTTTCTTT
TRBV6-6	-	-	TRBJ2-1	CAGKPDGSYNEQFF	TGTGCCGGAAAACCAGACGGTTCCTACAATGAGCAGTTCTTC
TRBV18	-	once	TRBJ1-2	CASSPQRADLNYGYTF	TGTGCCAGCTCACCGCAACGGGCCGATCTTAACTATGGCTACACCTTC
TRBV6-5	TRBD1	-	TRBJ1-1	CASSLHRGPTEAFF	TGTGCCAGCAGTTTGCACAGGGGGCCAACTGAAGCTTTCTTT
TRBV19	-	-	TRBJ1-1	CASSTRLNTEAFF	TGTGCCAGTAGTACCAGGTTGAACACTGAAGCTTTCTTT
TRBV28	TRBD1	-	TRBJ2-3	CASKGLTGAGTDTQYF	TGTGCCAGCAAGGGACTGACAGGGGCTGGCACAGATACGCAGTATTTT
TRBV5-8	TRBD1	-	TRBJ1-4	CASSHTGGTEKLFF	TGTGCCAGCAGCCACACAGGGGGAACGGAAAAACTGTTTTTT
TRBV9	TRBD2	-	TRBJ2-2	CASSPGGLRGELFF	TGTGCCAGCAGCCCCGGGGGGTTAAGGGGGGAGCTGTTTTTT
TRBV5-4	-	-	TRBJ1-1	CASHLGRNTEAFF	TGTGCCAGCCACCTGGGGCGGAACACTGAAGCTTTCTTT
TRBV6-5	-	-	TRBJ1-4	CASSYSRGRREKLFF	TGTGCCAGCAGTTACTCGAGGGGTCGGCGTGAAAAACTGTTTTTT